This entry is about one T cell receptor (beta chain). This sample was taken from a study of T cells after yellow fever vaccination. This CDR3 comprises 14 residues. Germline V lookup: CDR1 SGHDT, CDR2 YYEEEE. V lost 0 bases to trimming and J lost 1 base, with 7 bases between them. Study outcomes and limitations: Clones that expanded after primary vaccination mostly reappeared after the booster (just under 98% CD4, about 89% CD8). The CD4 and CD8 compartments had a small share of their clonotypes in common. Although the secondary response was weaker, it peaked faster, at day 5 versus 15.

In TCRdb, the 5' RACE reads were re-called with MiXCR into one record per CDR3 protein. The data contain 75,000 to 100,000 distinct CDR3 sequences, almost 9% of them seen just once; the ten biggest clones take up 15% to 20%. This clonotype was sampled from a man between 18 and 29 years old who received the YFV17D yellow fever vaccine. The genes are TRBV5-6 and TRBJ1-2; D unresolved. Sequences were derived from CD8+ T cells not binding an NS4B(214-222) dextramer, sorted from PBMCs, sampled roughly 15 days after the first yellow fever vaccination. The CDR3 DNA reads TGTGCCAGCAGCTTGGCAGCGAGTAACTATGGCTACACCTTC. It codes for CASSLAASNYGYTF.